These T cell receptor beta chains were read from a single sample in a study of Ad26.COV2.S vaccination and SARS-CoV-2 variants. Produced via immunoSEQ multiplex PCR; TCRdb's table is partial and in-frame only. The repertoire holds about 680,000 clones, with about 90% as singletons. The sequencing used peripheral blood, collected in a trial of Ad26.COV2.S vaccine versus placebo. The receptors derive from a person between 18 and 60 years old who received the Ad26.COV2.S COVID-19 vaccine or a placebo. Both conserved end residues are part of each CDR3. The D gene is left open where the match is weak. Size is stated for part of the rows, as once, few or many counts, or as a class when the clone is expanded.

d_call	v_call	j_call	clone_size	cdr3_nt	cdr3_aa
-	TRBV3-1/TRBV3-2	TRBJ2-7	once	TGTGCCAGCAGCCATCAGGGCGGGGGCCCCTACGAGCAGTACTTC	CASSHQGGGPYEQYF
-	TRBV30	TRBJ1-3	few	TGTGCCTGGAGTTGGGGATTGTCTGGAAACACCATATATTTT	CAWSWGLSGNTIYF
-	TRBV27	TRBJ2-3	once	TGTGCCAGCAGTCCACGGATTTCCCTAGGCACAGATACGCAGTATTTT	CASSPRISLGTDTQYF
-	TRBV6-5	TRBJ1-6	-	TGTGCCAGCAGTTACTCGATCCCGCCGGCCAATTCACCCCTCCACTTT	CASSYSIPPANSPLHF
-	TRBV4-1	TRBJ1-2	-	TGCGCCAGCAGCCCGGACCATAACTATGGCTACACCTTC	CASSPDHNYGYTF
TRBD1	TRBV18	TRBJ1-4	-	TGTGCCAGCTCACCCGCTACAGGGGTCGGGGAAAAACTGTTTTTT	CASSPATGVGEKLFF
-	TRBV5-1	TRBJ2-1	-	TGCGCCAGCAGCTTTGATGGACACCTTAGTGGGCTGTTCTTC	CASSFDGHLSGLFF
TRBD2	TRBV27	TRBJ2-1	-	TGTGCCAGCAGTTTAGATCCTAGCGGGAGTGTTGGCGAGCAGTTCTTC	CASSLDPSGSVGEQFF
-	TRBV5-1	TRBJ2-7	-	TGCGCCAGCAGCTTCAGGGCCAGCCAAGGGGACGAGCAGTACTTC	CASSFRASQGDEQYF
-	TRBV9	TRBJ1-5	-	TGTGCCAGCAGCGTTTGTGATCAGCCCCAGCATTTT	CASSVCDQPQHF
-	TRBV5-1	TRBJ1-2	-	TGCGCCAGCAGCTTGGAGGTTTCCTATGGCTACACCTTC	CASSLEVSYGYTF
TRBD1	TRBV5-1	TRBJ2-2	-	TGCGCCAGCAGCCGGGACAGGGGAAACACCGGGGAGCTGTTTTTT	CASSRDRGNTGELFF
TRBD1	TRBV2	TRBJ1-2	-	TGTGCCAGCAGTGCAATACAGGGGAAGTACACCTTC	CASSAIQGKYTF
-	TRBV27	TRBJ1-5	-	TGTGCCAGCAGTTTATATCCAGGTTCCCAGCCCCAGCATTTT	CASSLYPGSQPQHF
TRBD1	TRBV15	TRBJ1-6	few	TGTGCCACCAGCAGGGACAGGGCTTTCAATTCACCCCTCCACTTT	CATSRDRAFNSPLHF
-	TRBV23-1	TRBJ2-4	-	TGCGCCAGCAGTCTGAGGGGCGGGAAAAACATTCAGTACTTC	CASSLRGGKNIQYF
-	TRBV10-3	TRBJ2-5	-	TGTGCCATCAGTTCGACTTCTTTCCAAGAGACCCAGTACTTC	CAISSTSFQETQYF
-	TRBV4-2	TRBJ2-3	-	TGTGCCAGCAGCCCTACCCTGGTGGGTACGCAGTATTTT	CASSPTLVGTQYF
TRBD2	TRBV5-1	TRBJ2-2	-	TGCGCCAGCAGCTCGGGACTAGTAGTCACCACCGGGGAGCTGTTTTTT	CASSSGLVVTTGELFF
-	TRBV3-1/TRBV3-2	TRBJ2-2	once	TGTGCCAGCAGCTTCGGGCCTGGTGAGACCGGGGAGCTGTTTTTT	CASSFGPGETGELFF
-	TRBV2	TRBJ1-2	-	TGTGCCAGCAGTGATACAGGGTTTTCAAGATATGGCTACACCTTC	CASSDTGFSRYGYTF
-	TRBV30	TRBJ1-5	-	TGTGCCTGGAGTGTAGGCAGCAATCAGCCCCAGCATTTT	CAWSVGSNQPQHF
-	TRBV12-3/TRBV12-4	TRBJ1-4	-	TGTGCCAGCAGTCAAAGGGAAAAACTGTTTTTT	CASSQREKLFF
-	TRBV19	TRBJ2-7	-	TGTGCCAGTAGTATGGGGGTCGTAGGGATCCTCTCCTACGAGCAGTACTTC	CASSMGVVGILSYEQYF
-	TRBV11-2	TRBJ1-1	-	TGTGCCAGCAGCTATATTGCAGGGGTTGTGAACACTGAAGCTTTCTTT	CASSYIAGVVNTEAFF
TRBD1	TRBV19	TRBJ1-6	-	TGTGCCAGTACCACAAATCGACAGGGAGGGAATTCACCCCTCCACTTT	CASTTNRQGGNSPLHF
TRBD2	TRBV7-9	TRBJ2-1	few	TGTGCCAGCAGCCCTGTAGCGGGAGTGAGTGAGCAGTTCTTC	CASSPVAGVSEQFF
TRBD1	TRBV4-3	TRBJ1-2	-	TGCGCCAGCAGCCAAGATCGGGACAGAGAAGATTATAATGGGAACTATGGCTACACCTTC	CASSQDRDREDYNGNYGYTF
-	TRBV24-1	TRBJ1-2	-	TGTGCCACCATTCGGACATCTGGCTACACCTTC	CATIRTSGYTF
TRBD2	TRBV10-3	TRBJ2-3	-	TGTGCCATCGGGACTAGCGGGGGGAAAGGGGAAGATACGCAGTATTTT	CAIGTSGGKGEDTQYF
-	TRBV30	TRBJ1-5	once	TGTGCCTGGGGCCGGGTGGGGGGCCAGGGCAATCAGCCCCAGCATTTT	CAWGRVGGQGNQPQHF
-	TRBV7-9	TRBJ2-7	-	TGTGCCAGCACGGCGGACCCTCGGCCCTACGAGCAGTACTTC	CASTADPRPYEQYF
-	TRBV6-5	TRBJ1-2	few	TGTGCCAGCAGCCGGGACGGTGGCTACACCTTC	CASSRDGGYTF
TRBD2	TRBV9	TRBJ2-1	-	TGTGCCAGCAGCGAGGGACTAGCAGGGGGCAATGAGCAGTTCTTC	CASSEGLAGGNEQFF
TRBD1	TRBV29-1	TRBJ1-2	-	TGCAGCGGGGACAGGGGTGGGAGCTACACCTTC	CSGDRGGSYTF
-	TRBV20-1	TRBJ1-1	-	TGCAGTGCTGAGGGTAACACTGAAGCTTTCTTT	CSAEGNTEAFF
TRBD1	TRBV27	TRBJ1-6	once	TGTGCCAGCACCCAGGGGGGGGGAATAGTCTCACCCCTCCACTTT	CASTQGGGIVSPLHF
-	TRBV29-1	TRBJ1-1	-	TGCAGCGTTGAAGGAGGTAGGGCCGAAGCTTTCTTT	CSVEGGRAEAFF
-	TRBV18	TRBJ1-1	-	TGTGCCAGCTCACCAGGGACGGGCACTGAAGCTTTCTTT	CASSPGTGTEAFF
-	TRBV9	TRBJ2-3	-	TGTGCCAGCAGCGTAGCTGGAGATACGCAGTATTTT	CASSVAGDTQYF
TRBD2	TRBV12-5	TRBJ2-7	-	TGTGCTAGTGGTTCGCCGGGACTAGCGGGAGACTACGAGCAGTACTTC	CASGSPGLAGDYEQYF
TRBD1	TRBV7-2	TRBJ1-5	-	TGTGCCAGCAGCTCGGGAGGGACAGCTAGCAATCAGCCCCAGCATTTT	CASSSGGTASNQPQHF
-	TRBV27	TRBJ1-5	-	TGTGCCAGCAGTTTACGAGGGTTAGGGCAGCCCCAGCATTTT	CASSLRGLGQPQHF
-	TRBV4-3	TRBJ1-5	-	TGCGCCAGCAGCCAAATTGGCCCCAGGTCAGGGAGCAATCAGCCCCAGCATTTT	CASSQIGPRSGSNQPQHF
-	TRBV12-5	TRBJ2-3	-	TGTGCTAGTGGTTTGGGTGGGGGGACAGATACGCAGTATTTT	CASGLGGGTDTQYF
-	TRBV6-5	TRBJ1-4	-	TGTGCCAGCAGTCCGACAGCCCCGGATGAAAAACTGTTTTTT	CASSPTAPDEKLFF
-	TRBV25-1	TRBJ2-5	-	TGTGCCAGCGGCCCCCGGGAGACCTTTCTGACCCAGTACTTC	CASGPRETFLTQYF
TRBD2	TRBV7-2	TRBJ2-3	-	TGTGCCAGCAGTTGGAGACTAGCGGGACAAGATACGCAGTATTTT	CASSWRLAGQDTQYF
-	TRBV12-3/TRBV12-4	TRBJ2-7	-	TGTGCCAGCAGTTCCAGGGATATTAGGTACTTC	CASSSRDIRYF
-	TRBV4-3	TRBJ1-2	-	TGCGCCAGCAGCCAAGAACGGGGTACCTATGGCTACACCTTC	CASSQERGTYGYTF